This passage covers 3 T cell receptor beta chains from one sample sequenced in a study of blood T cell repertoires in COVID-19. Method: immunoSEQ multiplex PCR; TCRdb's copy keeps in-frame clones and lacks some. The sample lists about 300,000 clones, roughly 90% occurring once. Source material: peripheral blood. The source of these receptors is a woman aged 25-40 years with COVID-19, enrolled during active disease.

CDR3 residues: CSVEDLTGINTEAFF. DNA for the CDR3: TGCAGCGTTGAAGATCTAACAGGGATAAACACTGAAGCTTTCTTT. This rearrangement joins TRBV29-1 to TRBJ1-1, with a tentative D call TRBD1 (6 bases). The V end was cut by 0 bases, the J end by 2 bases, with 13 bases between. This CDR3 is built from 15 residues. Looked up from germline, CDR1 is SQVTM and CDR2 is ANQGSEA.

V and J are TRBV7-2 and TRBJ2-3; the D is unclear. The CDR3 consists of 12 residues. In germline, CDR1 is SGHTA, CDR2 FQGNSA. Trimming left V 1 base short and J 6 bases short, with 5 bases between. The CDR3 DNA reads as TGTGCCAGCAGCTTAGGGGCGGATACGCAGTATTTT. As protein: CASSLGADTQYF.

The J gene is TRBJ1-5, the V gene TRBV27; D is uncertain. CDR3 length equals 14 residues. Germline assignment: CDR1 MNHEY and CDR2 SMNVEV (reference sequence). Trimming stripped 4 bases from V and 0 bases from J, with 7 bases between. The CDR3 DNA reads TGTGCCAGCAGTTCTGGAGGTAGCAATCAGCCCCAGCATTTT. Translation: CASSSGGSNQPQHF.